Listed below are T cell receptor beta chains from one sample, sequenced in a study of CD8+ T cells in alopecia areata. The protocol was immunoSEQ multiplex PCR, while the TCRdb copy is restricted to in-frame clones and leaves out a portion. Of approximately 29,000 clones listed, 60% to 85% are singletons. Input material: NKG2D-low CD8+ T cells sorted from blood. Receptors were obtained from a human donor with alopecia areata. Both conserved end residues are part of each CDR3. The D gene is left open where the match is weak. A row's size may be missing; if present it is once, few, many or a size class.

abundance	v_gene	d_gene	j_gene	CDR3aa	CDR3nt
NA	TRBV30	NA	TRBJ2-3	CAWTERTTSTDTQYF	TGTGCCTGGACCGAGCGGACGACTAGCACAGATACGCAGTATTTT
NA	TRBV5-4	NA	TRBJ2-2	CASSLGFDRGRSNTGELFF	TGTGCCAGCAGCTTGGGTTTCGATCGGGGGAGATCGAACACCGGGGAGCTGTTTTTT
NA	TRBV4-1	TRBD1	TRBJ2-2	CASSQSTQGAGELFF	TGCGCCAGCAGCCAATCGACCCAGGGGGCTGGGGAGCTGTTTTTT
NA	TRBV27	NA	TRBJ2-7	CASSLKGISSYEQYF	TGTGCCAGCAGTTTAAAAGGGATTAGCTCCTACGAGCAGTACTTC
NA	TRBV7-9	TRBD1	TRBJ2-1	CASSLVGTGGGNEQFF	TGTGCCAGCAGCTTGGTCGGGACAGGGGGCGGCAATGAGCAGTTCTTC
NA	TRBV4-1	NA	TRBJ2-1	CASSQELYNEQFF	TGCGCCAGCAGCCAAGAACTTTACAATGAGCAGTTCTTC
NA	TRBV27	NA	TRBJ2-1	CASSFSRRNEQFF	TGTGCCAGCAGTTTTTCCCGCAGGAATGAGCAGTTCTTC
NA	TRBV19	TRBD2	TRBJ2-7	CASSWTSGSYEQYF	TGTGCCAGTAGCTGGACTAGCGGGAGTTACGAGCAGTACTTC
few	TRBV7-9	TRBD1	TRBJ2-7	CASSLDAGGRYEQYF	TGTGCCAGCAGCTTAGACGCAGGGGGTAGGTACGAGCAGTACTTC
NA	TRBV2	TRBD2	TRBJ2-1	CAGIAGGSYNEQFF	TGTGCCGGCATAGCGGGGGGCTCCTACAATGAGCAGTTCTTC
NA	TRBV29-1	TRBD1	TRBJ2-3	CSMTGTARTDTQYF	TGCAGCATGACCGGGACAGCTAGAACAGATACGCAGTATTTT
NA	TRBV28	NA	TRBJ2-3	CASSLLGTGSFTDTQYF	TGTGCCAGCAGTTTACTTGGGACTGGCTCGTTCACAGATACGCAGTATTTT
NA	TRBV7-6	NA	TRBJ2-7	CASPRYEQYF	TGTGCCAGCCCCCGGTACGAGCAGTACTTC
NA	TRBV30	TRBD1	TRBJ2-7	CAWSFEGAGEQYF	TGTGCCTGGAGTTTTGAGGGGGCAGGGGAGCAGTACTTC
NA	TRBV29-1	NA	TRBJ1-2	CSVEDSEDYGYTF	TGCAGCGTTGAGGACAGTGAAGACTATGGCTACACCTTC
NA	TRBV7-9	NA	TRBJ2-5	CASSTGWGQETQYF	TGTGCCAGCAGCACCGGTTGGGGCCAAGAGACCCAGTACTTC
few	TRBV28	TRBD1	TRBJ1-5	CASSLGEGASQPQHF	TGTGCCAGCAGTTTGGGGGAGGGGGCAAGTCAGCCCCAGCATTTT
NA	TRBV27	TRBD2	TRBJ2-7	CASRKRGGYYEQYF	TGTGCCAGCAGGAAGCGGGGGGGTTACTACGAGCAGTACTTC
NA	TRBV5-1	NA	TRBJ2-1	CASSTSQGDEQFF	TGCGCCAGCAGCACATCGCAGGGTGATGAGCAGTTCTTC
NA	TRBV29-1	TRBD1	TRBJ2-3	CSVESGTGEGTDTQYF	TGCAGCGTTGAATCTGGGACAGGGGAAGGAACAGATACGCAGTATTTT
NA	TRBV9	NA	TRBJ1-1	CASSMTVNTEAFF	TGTGCCAGCAGCATGACGGTGAACACTGAAGCTTTCTTT
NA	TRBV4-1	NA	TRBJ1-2	CASSQENRASVNYGYTF	TGCGCCAGCAGCCAAGAGAACAGGGCCTCTGTCAACTATGGCTACACCTTC
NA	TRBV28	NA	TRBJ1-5	CASSFLTGGRQPQHF	TGTGCCAGCAGTTTCTTAACTGGGGGACGTCAGCCCCAGCATTTT
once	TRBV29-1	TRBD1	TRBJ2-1	CSGRGGQGFYNEQFF	TGCAGCGGTCGAGGAGGACAGGGGTTTTACAATGAGCAGTTCTTC
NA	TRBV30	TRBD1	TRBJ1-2	CAWSVGQGDHGYTF	TGTGCCTGGAGTGTGGGACAGGGGGACCATGGCTACACCTTC
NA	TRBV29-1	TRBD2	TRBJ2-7	CSVVASGSYEQYF	TGCAGCGTTGTGGCTAGCGGGAGCTACGAGCAGTACTTC
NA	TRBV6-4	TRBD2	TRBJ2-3	CASSGSGDSDTQYF	TGTGCCAGCAGTGGGAGCGGGGACTCAGATACGCAGTATTTT
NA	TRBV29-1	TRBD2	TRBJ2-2	CSAVAGENTGELFF	TGCAGCGCCGTAGCGGGGGAAAACACCGGGGAGCTGTTTTTT
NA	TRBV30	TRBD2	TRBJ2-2	CAWTVAGDDTGELFF	TGTGCCTGGACTGTAGCGGGGGACGACACCGGGGAGCTGTTTTTT
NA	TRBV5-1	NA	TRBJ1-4	CASSPDSQGEKLFF	TGCGCCAGCAGCCCGGACAGCCAGGGCGAAAAACTGTTTTTT
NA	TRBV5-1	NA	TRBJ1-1	CASSLAGNTEAFF	TGCGCCAGCAGCTTGGCCGGTAACACTGAAGCTTTCTTT
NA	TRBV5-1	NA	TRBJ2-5	CASSFFGRETQYF	TGCGCCAGCAGCTTCTTTGGGCGAGAGACCCAGTACTTC
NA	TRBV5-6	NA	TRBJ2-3	CASSPLRGTTDTQYF	TGTGCCAGCAGCCCTCTTCGGGGTACCACAGATACGCAGTATTTT
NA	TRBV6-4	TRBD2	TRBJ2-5	CASSYSIERGMQETQYF	TGTGCCAGCAGTTACTCGATCGAGCGGGGGATGCAAGAGACCCAGTACTTC
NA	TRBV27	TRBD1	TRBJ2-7	CASSIAGTGYEQYF	TGTGCCAGCAGTATAGCCGGGACAGGCTACGAGCAGTACTTC
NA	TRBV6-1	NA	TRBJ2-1	CASSELAGSDEQFF	TGTGCCAGCAGTGAACTCGCAGGGAGCGATGAGCAGTTCTTC
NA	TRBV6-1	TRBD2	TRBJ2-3	CASSGSESGLAGTDTQYF	TGTGCCAGCAGTGGCTCAGAAAGCGGGCTAGCGGGAACAGATACGCAGTATTTT
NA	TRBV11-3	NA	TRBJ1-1	CASSRRGERTEAFF	TGTGCCAGCAGCCGCCGGGGCGAACGGACTGAAGCTTTCTTT
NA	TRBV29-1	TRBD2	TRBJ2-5	CSVGLAGGMGTQYF	TGCAGCGTTGGTCTAGCGGGAGGAATGGGGACCCAGTACTTC
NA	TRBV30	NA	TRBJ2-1	CAWSGDSLYNEQFF	TGTGCCTGGAGTGGGGACTCCCTCTACAATGAGCAGTTCTTC
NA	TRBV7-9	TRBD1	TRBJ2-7	CASSLPGQGVSYEQYF	TGTGCCAGCAGCTTACCGGGACAGGGGGTTTCCTACGAGCAGTACTTC
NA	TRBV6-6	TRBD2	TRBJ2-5	CASNGLAGGTSETQYF	TGTGCCAGCAACGGACTAGCGGGGGGCACGAGTGAGACCCAGTACTTC
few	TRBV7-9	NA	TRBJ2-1	CASSPRLGGEYNEQFF	TGTGCCAGCAGCCCCCGGTTGGGCGGGGAATACAATGAGCAGTTCTTC
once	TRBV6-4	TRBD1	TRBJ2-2	CASSGTGGAGELFF	TGTGCCAGCAGTGGGACAGGGGGCGCCGGGGAGCTGTTTTTT
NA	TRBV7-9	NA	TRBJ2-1	CASSHGRDIINEQFF	TGTGCCAGCAGCCATGGGCGGGACATAATAAATGAGCAGTTCTTC
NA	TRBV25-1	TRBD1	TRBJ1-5	CASSATGTDQPQHF	TGTGCCAGCAGTGCAACCGGGACAGATCAGCCCCAGCATTTT
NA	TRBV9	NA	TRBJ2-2	CASSVGGGAGELFF	TGTGCCAGCAGCGTAGGGGGAGGCGCCGGGGAGCTGTTTTTT
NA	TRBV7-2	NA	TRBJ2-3	CASSLPSTDTQYF	TGTGCCAGCAGCTTACCCTCCACAGATACGCAGTATTTT
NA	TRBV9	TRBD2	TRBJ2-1	CASSPQPGLADNEQFF	TGTGCCAGCAGCCCACAACCGGGACTAGCGGATAATGAGCAGTTCTTC
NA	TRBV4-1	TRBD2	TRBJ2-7	CASTQGGLAGAYEQYF	TGCGCCAGCACCCAAGGAGGGCTAGCGGGAGCCTACGAGCAGTACTTC
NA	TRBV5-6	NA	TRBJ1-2	CASSWDARQTGYTF	TGTGCCAGCAGCTGGGACGCAAGACAAACAGGCTACACCTTC
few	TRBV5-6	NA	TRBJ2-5	CASSLEGVTQETQYF	TGTGCCAGCAGCTTGGAGGGAGTGACCCAAGAGACCCAGTACTTC
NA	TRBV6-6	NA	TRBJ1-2	CASSYVRREGYTF	TGTGCCAGCAGTTACGTCAGGCGTGAGGGCTACACCTTC
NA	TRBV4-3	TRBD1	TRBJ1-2	CASSQSRRQGISYGYTF	TGCGCCAGCAGCCAATCCCGAAGACAGGGTATCTCCTATGGCTACACCTTC
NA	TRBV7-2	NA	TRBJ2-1	CASSPEGKNNNEQFF	TGTGCCAGCAGCCCAGAGGGGAAAAACAACAATGAGCAGTTCTTC
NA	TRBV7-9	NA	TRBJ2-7	CASSQSSGTTAYEQYF	TGTGCCAGCAGCCAATCCTCAGGGACGACGGCCTACGAGCAGTACTTC
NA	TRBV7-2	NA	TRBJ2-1	CASSPPTRRNEQFF	TGTGCCAGCAGCCCTCCGACGAGACGCAATGAGCAGTTCTTC
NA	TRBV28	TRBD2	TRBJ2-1	CASSLDGREGLEDEQFF	TGTGCCAGCAGCCTCGACGGGCGGGAGGGCCTGGAGGATGAGCAGTTCTTC
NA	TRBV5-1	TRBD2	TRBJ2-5	CASSLRAGVGETQYF	TGCGCCAGCAGCTTGCGAGCGGGAGTAGGAGAGACCCAGTACTTC
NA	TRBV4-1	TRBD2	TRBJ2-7	CASSQDLLAGAYEQYF	TGCGCCAGCAGCCAAGATTTACTAGCGGGAGCCTACGAGCAGTACTTC